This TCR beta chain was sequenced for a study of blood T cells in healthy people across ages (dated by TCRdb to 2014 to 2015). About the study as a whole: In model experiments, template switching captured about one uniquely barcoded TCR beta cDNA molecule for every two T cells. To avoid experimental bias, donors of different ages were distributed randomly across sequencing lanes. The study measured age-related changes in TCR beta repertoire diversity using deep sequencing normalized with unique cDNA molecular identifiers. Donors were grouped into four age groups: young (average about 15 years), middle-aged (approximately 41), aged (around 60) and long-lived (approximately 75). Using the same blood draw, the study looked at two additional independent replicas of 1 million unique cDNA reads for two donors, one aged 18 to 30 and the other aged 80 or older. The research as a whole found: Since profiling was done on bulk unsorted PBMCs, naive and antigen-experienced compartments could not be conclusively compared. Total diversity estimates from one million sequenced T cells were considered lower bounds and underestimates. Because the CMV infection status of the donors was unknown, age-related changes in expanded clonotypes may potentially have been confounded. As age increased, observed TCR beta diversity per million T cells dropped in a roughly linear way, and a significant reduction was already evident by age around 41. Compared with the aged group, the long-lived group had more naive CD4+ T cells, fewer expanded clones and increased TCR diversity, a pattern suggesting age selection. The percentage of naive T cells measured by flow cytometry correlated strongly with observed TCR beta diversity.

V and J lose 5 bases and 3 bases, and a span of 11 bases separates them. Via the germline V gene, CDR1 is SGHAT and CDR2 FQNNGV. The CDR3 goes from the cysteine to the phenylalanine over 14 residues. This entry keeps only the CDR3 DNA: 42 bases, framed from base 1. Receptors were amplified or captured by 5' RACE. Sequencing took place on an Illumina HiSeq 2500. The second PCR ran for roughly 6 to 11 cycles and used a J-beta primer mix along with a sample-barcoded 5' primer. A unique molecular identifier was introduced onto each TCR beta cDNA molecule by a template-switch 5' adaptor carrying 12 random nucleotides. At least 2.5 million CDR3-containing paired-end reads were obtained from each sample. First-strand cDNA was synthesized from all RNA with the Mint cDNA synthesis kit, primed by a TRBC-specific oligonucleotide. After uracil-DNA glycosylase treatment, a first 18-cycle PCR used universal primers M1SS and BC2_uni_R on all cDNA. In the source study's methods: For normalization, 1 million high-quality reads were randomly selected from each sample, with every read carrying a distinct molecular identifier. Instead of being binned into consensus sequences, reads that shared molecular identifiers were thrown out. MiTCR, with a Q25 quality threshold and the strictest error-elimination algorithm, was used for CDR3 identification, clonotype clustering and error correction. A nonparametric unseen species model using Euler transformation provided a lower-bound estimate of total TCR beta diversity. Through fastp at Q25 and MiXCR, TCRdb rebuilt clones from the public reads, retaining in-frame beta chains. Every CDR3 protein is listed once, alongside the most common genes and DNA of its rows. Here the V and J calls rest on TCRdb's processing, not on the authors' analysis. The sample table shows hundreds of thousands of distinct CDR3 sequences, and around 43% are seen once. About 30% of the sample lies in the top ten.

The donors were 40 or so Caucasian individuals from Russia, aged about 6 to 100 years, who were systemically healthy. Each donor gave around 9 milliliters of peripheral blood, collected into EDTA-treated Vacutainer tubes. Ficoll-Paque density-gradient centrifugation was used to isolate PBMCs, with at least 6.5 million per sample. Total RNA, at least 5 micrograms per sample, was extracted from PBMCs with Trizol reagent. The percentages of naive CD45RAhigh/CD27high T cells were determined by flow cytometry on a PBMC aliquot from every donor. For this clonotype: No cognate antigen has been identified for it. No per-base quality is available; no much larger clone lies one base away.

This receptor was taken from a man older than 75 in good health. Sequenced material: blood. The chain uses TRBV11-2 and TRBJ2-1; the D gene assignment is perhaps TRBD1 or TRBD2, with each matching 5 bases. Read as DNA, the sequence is TGTGCCAGCAGCCCGGGACCCGGCTACAATGAGCAGTTCTTC. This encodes CASSPGPGYNEQFF.